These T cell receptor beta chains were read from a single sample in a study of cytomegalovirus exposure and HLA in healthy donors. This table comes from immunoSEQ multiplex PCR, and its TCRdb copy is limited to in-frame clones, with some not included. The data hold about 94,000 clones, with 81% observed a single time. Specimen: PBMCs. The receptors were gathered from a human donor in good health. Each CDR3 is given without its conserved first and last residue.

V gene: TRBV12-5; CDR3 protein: ASGSWREGFNTEAF
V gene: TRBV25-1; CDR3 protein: ASRGLGTGVGEQY
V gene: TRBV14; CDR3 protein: ASSQAVGTVNEKLF
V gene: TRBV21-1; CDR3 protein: ASSKGRPTEAF
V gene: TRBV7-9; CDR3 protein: ASRRQGQGYGYT
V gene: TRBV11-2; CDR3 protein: ASSFNGQGALDTEAF
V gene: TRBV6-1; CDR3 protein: ASSLDRGRETQY
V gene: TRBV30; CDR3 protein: AWSVRSAPAGAGQY
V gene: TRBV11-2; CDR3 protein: ASSLVLAGPGNEQF
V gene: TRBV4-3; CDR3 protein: ASSQVMGTGYGYT
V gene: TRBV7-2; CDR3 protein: ASSPPAPWAGIVDTQY
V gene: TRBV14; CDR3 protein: ASSLQGAGEKLF
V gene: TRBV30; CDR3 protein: AWSVVGAGYEQY
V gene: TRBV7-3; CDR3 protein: ASSGLKDPGVGNTIY
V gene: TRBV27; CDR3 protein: ASSPPGQGTYEQY
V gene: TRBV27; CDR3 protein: ASFGLAGNYEQY
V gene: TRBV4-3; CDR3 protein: ASSQQGQGANEKLF
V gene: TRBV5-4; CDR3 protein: ASSLGQGVGTEAF
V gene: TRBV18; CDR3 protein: ASSSRLAGGFNEQF
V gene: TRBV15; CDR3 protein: ATSRGGLVGETQY
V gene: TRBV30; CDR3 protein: AWRLPLGTGGNQPQH
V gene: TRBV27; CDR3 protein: ASSLGLRGWNEQF